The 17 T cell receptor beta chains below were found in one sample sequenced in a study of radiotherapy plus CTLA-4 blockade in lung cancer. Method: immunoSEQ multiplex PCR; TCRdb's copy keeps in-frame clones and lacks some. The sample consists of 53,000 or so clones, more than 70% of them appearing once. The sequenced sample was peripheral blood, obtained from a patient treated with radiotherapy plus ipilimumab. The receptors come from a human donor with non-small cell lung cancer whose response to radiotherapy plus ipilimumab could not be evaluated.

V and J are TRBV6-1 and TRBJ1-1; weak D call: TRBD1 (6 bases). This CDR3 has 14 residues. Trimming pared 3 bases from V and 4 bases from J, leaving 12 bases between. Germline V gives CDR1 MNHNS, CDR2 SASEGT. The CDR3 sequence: CASSETGGRTEAFF. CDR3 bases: TGTGCCAGCAGTGAGACAGGTGGGCGCACTGAAGCTTTCTTT.

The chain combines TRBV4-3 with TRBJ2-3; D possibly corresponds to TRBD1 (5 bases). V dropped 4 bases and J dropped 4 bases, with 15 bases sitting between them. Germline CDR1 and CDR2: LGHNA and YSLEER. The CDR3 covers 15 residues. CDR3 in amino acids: CASSRLQGISDTQYF. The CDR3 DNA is TGCGCCAGCAGCCGGCTGCAGGGAATATCAGATACGCAGTATTTT.

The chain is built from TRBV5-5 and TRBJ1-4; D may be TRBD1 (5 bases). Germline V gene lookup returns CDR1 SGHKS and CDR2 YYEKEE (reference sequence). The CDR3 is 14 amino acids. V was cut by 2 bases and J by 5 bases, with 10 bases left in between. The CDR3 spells CASSFRVENEKLFF. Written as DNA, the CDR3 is TGTGCCAGCAGCTTCAGGGTCGAGAATGAAAAACTGTTTTTT.

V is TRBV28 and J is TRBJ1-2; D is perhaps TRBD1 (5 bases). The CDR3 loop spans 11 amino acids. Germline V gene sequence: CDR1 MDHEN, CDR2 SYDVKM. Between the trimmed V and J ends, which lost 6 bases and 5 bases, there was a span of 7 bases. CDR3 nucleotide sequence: TGTGCCAGCAGGGCAGGGTATGGCTACACCTTC. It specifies CASRAGYGYTF.

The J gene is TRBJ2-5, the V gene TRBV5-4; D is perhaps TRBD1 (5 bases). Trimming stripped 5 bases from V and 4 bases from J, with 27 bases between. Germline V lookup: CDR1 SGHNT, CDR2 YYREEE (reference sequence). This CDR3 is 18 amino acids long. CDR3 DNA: TGTGCCAGCAGTCAATTAGGGGCACTATCGGGTGGATTAGAGACCCAGTACTTC. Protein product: CASSQLGALSGGLETQYF.

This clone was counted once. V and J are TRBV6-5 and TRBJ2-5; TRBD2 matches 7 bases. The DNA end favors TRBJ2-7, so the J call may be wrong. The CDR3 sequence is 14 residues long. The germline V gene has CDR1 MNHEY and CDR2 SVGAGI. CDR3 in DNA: TGTGCCAGCAGTCCCACGGGACTAACCTACGAGCAGTACTTC. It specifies CASSPTGLTYEQYF.

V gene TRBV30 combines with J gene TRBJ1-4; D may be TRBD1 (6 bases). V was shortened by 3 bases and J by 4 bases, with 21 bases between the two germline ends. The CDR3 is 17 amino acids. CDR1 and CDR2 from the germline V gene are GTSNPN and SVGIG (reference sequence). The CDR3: CAWSQEQGTPHNEKLFF. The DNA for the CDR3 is TGTGCCTGGAGCCAAGAGCAGGGGACACCTCATAATGAAAAACTGTTTTTT. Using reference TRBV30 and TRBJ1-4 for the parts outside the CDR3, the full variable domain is SQTIHQWPATLVQPVGSPLSLECTVEGTSNPNLYWYRQAAGRGLQLLFYSVGIGQISSEVPQNLSASRPQDRQFILSSKKLLLSDSGFYLCAWSQEQGTPHNEKLFFGSGTQLSVL.

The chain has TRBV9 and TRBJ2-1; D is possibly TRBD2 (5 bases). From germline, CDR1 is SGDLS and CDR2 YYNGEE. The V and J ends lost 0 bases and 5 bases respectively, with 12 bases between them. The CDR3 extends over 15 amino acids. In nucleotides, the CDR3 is TGTGCCAGCAGCGTAGGGGGAGACACCCACAATGAGCAGTTCTTC. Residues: CASSVGGDTHNEQFF.

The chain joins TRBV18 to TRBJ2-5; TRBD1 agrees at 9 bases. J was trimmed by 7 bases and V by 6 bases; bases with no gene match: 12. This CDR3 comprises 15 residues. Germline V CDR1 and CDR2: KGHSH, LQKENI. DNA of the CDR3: TGTGCCAGCTCGTCTACCGGGACAGGGTTGGCGACCCAGTACTTC. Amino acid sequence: CASSSTGTGLATQYF.

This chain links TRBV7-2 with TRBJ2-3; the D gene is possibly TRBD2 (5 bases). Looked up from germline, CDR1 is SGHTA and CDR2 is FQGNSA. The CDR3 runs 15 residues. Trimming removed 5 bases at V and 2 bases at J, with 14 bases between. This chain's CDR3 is CASSRGGSLTDTQYF. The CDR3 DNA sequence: TGTGCCAGCAGCCGAGGAGGTAGCCTCACAGATACGCAGTATTTT.

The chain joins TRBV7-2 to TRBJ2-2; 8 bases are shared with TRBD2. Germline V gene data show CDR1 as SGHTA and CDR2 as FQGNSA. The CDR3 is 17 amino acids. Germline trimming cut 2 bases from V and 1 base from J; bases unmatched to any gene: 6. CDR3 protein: CASSLKIAGRNTGELFF. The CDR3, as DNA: TGTGCCAGCAGCTTAAAAATAGCGGGAAGGAACACCGGGGAGCTGTTTTTT.

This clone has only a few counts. The CDR3 loop is CASSLEMVGGAHGYTF. For the CDR3, the DNA is TGTGCCAGCAGCTTAGAAATGGTAGGGGGCGCCCATGGCTACACCTTC. V gene TRBV11-2 combines with J gene TRBJ1-2; 7 nucleotides align to TRBD1. Germline V lookup: CDR1 SGHAT, CDR2 FQNNGV. CDR3 size: 16 residues. With 0 bases clipped from V and 6 bases from J, the junction kept 10 bases outside the gene matches.

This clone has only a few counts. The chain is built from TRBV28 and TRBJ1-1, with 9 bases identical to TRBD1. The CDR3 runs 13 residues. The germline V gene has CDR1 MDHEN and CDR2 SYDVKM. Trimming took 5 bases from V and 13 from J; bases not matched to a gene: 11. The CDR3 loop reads CASSVQGANYVFF. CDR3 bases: TGTGCCAGCAGTGTACAGGGGGCGAATTACGTTTTCTTT.

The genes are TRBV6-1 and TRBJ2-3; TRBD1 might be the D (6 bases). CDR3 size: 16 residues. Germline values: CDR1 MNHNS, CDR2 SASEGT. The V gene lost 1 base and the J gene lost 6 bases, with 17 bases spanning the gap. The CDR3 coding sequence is TGTGCCAGCAGTGAAGGGGGGTGGCAGGGGTGGGATACGCAGTATTTT. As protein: CASSEGGWQGWDTQYF.

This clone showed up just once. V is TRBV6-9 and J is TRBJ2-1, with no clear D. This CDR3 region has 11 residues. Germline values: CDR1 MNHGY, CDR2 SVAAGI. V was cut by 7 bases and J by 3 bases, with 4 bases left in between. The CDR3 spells CASTLYNEQFF. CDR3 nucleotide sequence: TGTGCCAGCACACTCTACAATGAGCAGTTCTTC.

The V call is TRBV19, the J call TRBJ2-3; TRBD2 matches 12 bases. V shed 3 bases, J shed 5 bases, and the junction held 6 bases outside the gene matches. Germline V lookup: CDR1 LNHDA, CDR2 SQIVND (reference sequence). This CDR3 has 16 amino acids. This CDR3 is CASSMTSGGRGDTQYF. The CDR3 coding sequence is TGTGCCAGTAGTATGACTAGCGGGGGTCGGGGAGATACGCAGTATTTT.

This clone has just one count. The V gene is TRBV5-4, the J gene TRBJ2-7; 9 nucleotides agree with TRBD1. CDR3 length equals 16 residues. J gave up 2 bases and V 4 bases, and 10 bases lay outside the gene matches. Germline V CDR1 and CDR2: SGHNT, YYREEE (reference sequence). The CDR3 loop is CASSGRPGQGPYEQYF. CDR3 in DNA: TGTGCCAGCAGCGGAAGACCGGGACAGGGACCCTACGAGCAGTACTTC.